A single TCR beta chain is shown here with its context. The source of the sample is a study of T-cell reconstitution after alpha-beta-depleted transplantation in children. The V and J ends lost 3 bases and 0 bases respectively, with 14 bases between them. Germline CDR1 is SGHRS and CDR2 is YFSETQ. This CDR3 contains 16 residues. The authors prepared the TCRbeta library with unique molecular identifiers. TCRdb fed the PCR reads into MiXCR, producing one record per CDR3 protein. The sample comprises approximately 350,000 distinct CDR3 sequences, 10% of which are singletons, and approximately 2.3% rests with the top ten.

The specimen was PBMCs from the stem cell graft donor, collected from the stem cell graft. The chain combines TRBV5-1 with TRBJ2-3; D remains ambiguous. This TCR came from a human donor who donated a stem cell graft to a child with acute lymphoblastic leukemia. The CDR3 sequence: CASSSDTFPSTDTQYF. The DNA for the CDR3 is TGCGCCAGCAGCTCTGACACCTTTCCTAGCACAGATACGCAGTATTTT. The full variable domain, in which reference TRBV5-1 and TRBJ2-3 provide the parts outside the CDR3, is KAGVTQTPRYLIKTRGQQVTLSCSPISGHRSVSWYQQTPGQGLQFLFEYFSETQRNKGNFPGRFSGRQFSNSRSEMNVSTLELGDSALYLCASSSDTFPSTDTQYFGPGTRLTVL.